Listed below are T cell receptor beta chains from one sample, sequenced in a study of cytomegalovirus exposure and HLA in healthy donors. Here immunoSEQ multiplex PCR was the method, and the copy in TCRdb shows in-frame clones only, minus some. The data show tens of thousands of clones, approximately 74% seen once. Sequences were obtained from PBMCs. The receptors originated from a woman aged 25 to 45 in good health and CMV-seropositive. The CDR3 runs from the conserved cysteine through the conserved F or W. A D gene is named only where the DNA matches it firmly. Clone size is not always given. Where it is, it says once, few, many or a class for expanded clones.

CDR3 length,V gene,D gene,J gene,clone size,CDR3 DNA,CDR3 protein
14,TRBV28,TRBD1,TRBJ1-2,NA,TGTGCCAGCGGTGGACAGGCAGCTAACTATGGCTACACCTTC,CASGGQAANYGYTF
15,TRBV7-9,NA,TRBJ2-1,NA,TGTGCCAGCAGTTGGGAGCGCGTCTCCTACAATGAGCAGTTCTTC,CASSWERVSYNEQFF
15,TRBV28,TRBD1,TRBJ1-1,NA,TGTGCCAGCAGTAAAAGACAGGGACGGTTCACTGAAGCTTTCTTT,CASSKRQGRFTEAFF
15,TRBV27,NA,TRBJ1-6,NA,TGTGCCAGCAGTCCCCGGAGGGATAGTGGGTCACCCCTCCACTTT,CASSPRRDSGSPLHF
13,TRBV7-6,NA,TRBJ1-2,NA,TGTGCCAGCAGCCCGAGGCAGGGCTCAGGCTACACCTTC,CASSPRQGSGYTF
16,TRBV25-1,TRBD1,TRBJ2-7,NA,TGTGCCAGCAGTGAACACGGACAGGGGACTCTATACGAGCAGTACTTC,CASSEHGQGTLYEQYF
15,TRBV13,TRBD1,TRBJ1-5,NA,TGTGCCAGCAGCTTAGGCCGGGACAGGGGCCAGCCCCAGCATTTT,CASSLGRDRGQPQHF
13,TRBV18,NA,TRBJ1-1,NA,TGTGCCAGCTCACGAACAGGGTACACTGAAGCTTTCTTT,CASSRTGYTEAFF
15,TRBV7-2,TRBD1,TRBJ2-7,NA,TGTGCCAGCAGCTTAGTAGGACAGGGGGCGGGCGAGCAGTACTTC,CASSLVGQGAGEQYF
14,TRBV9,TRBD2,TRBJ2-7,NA,TGTGCCAGCAGCGTGACTAGCGGTTTAGACGAGCAGTACTTC,CASSVTSGLDEQYF
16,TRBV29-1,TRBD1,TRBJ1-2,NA,TGCAGCGTTGGAGGTGACAGGGGATCCGCTAACTATGGCTACACCTTC,CSVGGDRGSANYGYTF
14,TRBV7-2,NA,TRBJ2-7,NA,TGTGCCAGCAGCTTAGTGGCAGGGTACCACGAGCAGTACTTC,CASSLVAGYHEQYF
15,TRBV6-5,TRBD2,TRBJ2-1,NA,TGTGCCAGCAGCCCCGGGACTAGCGGGAGGAATGAGCAGTTCTTC,CASSPGTSGRNEQFF
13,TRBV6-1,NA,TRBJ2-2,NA,TGTGCCAGCATCCCCTACTACACCGGGGAGCTGTTTTTT,CASIPYYTGELFF
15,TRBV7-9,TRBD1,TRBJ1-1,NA,TGTGCCAGCAGCCTCGGGACAGGGGGGAACACTGAAGCTTTCTTT,CASSLGTGGNTEAFF
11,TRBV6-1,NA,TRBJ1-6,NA,TGTGCCAGCAATAGGGGCCCACCCCTCCACTTT,CASNRGPPLHF
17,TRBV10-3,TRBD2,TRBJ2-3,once,TGTGCCACCACCCCTAGCGGAACAATAATTAGCACAGATACGCAGTATTTT,CATTPSGTIISTDTQYF
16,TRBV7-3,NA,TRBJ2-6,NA,TGTGCCAGCAGCTTAATTGCAGGGTCTGGGGCCAACGTCCTGACTTTC,CASSLIAGSGANVLTF
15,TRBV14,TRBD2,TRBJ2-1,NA,TGTGCCAGCAGCCCGACGGCGGGAGAAGCAAATGAGCAGTTCTTC,CASSPTAGEANEQFF
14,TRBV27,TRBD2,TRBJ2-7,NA,TGTGCCAGCAGCATCGCCAGCGGGGCCTACGAGCAGTACTTC,CASSIASGAYEQYF
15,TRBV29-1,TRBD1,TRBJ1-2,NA,TGCAGCGTTGTGGTTGCGCGGGCCAGGGGGGAAGGCTACACCTTC,CSVVVARARGEGYTF
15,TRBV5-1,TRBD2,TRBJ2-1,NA,TGCGCCAGCAGCGCCGGGGGGTGGGCCTACAATGAGCAGTTCTTC,CASSAGGWAYNEQFF
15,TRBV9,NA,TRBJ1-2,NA,TGTGCCAGCAGCGTAGGGTACAGATCTAACTATGGCTACACCTTC,CASSVGYRSNYGYTF
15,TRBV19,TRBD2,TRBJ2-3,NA,TGTGCCAGTAGTATATTAGCGGGAGATACAGATACGCAGTATTTT,CASSILAGDTDTQYF
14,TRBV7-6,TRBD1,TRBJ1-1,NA,TGTGCCAGCAGCTTACGCAGGGGGAGGACTGAAGCTTTCTTT,CASSLRRGRTEAFF
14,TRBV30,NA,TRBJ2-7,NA,TGTGCCTGGAGGAGGGAAGGGTCTAGATACGAGCAGTACTTC,CAWRREGSRYEQYF
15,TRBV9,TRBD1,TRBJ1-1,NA,TGTGCCAGCAGCCCGGGCGACAGGGGGCATACTGAAGCTTTCTTT,CASSPGDRGHTEAFF
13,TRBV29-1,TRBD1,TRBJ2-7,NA,TGCAGCGTTCTCCCAGGGGGCCTCTACGAGCAGTACTTC,CSVLPGGLYEQYF
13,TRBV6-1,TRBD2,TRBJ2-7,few,TGTGCCAGCCCCTTTAGCGGGGCCTACGAGCAGTACTTC,CASPFSGAYEQYF
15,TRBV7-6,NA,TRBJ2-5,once,TGTGCCAGCAGTTCACAGGGCAGGATCCAAGAGACCCAGTACTTC,CASSSQGRIQETQYF
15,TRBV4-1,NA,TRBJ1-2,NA,TGCGCCAGCAGCCAATATCTACAGGATCGCTATGGCTACACCTTC,CASSQYLQDRYGYTF